This is a list of T cell receptor beta chains from one sample in a study of somatic mutations in cytotoxic T cells in rheumatoid arthritis. Sequencing was performed with immunoSEQ multiplex PCR; in TCRdb, only in-frame clones are kept and a portion is missing. The table has more than 15,000 clones, 68% seen once; the top ten hold 18%. Sequencing was done on a sample of CD8+ T cells sorted from blood. The origin of the receptors is an adult with rheumatoid arthritis. The CDR3 runs from the conserved cysteine through the conserved F or W. Each record gives: D gene, V gene, clone size, J gene, CDR3 protein, CDR3 DNA. The D gene is left open where the match is weak. Not all rows give a size; the values are once, few, many and, for expanded clones, a class.

D gene: NA; V gene: TRBV5-4; clone size: NA; J gene: TRBJ1-1; CDR3 protein: CASSLGGYEAFF; CDR3 DNA: TGTGCCAGCAGCTTGGGGGGATACGAAGCTTTCTTT
D gene: NA; V gene: TRBV27; clone size: once; J gene: TRBJ1-2; CDR3 protein: CASSLYNADTGWRLYGYTF; CDR3 DNA: TGTGCCAGCAGTTTATACAATGCGGACACAGGATGGAGGCTCTATGGCTACACCTTC
D gene: NA; V gene: TRBV7-2; clone size: few; J gene: TRBJ2-1; CDR3 protein: CASSLALAGEQFF; CDR3 DNA: TGTGCCAGCAGCTTAGCGCTAGCTGGGGAGCAGTTCTTC
D gene: NA; V gene: TRBV7-9; clone size: NA; J gene: TRBJ1-2; CDR3 protein: CASYRRDITNYGYTF; CDR3 DNA: TGTGCCAGCTATCGACGGGACATCACTAACTATGGCTACACCTTC
D gene: NA; V gene: TRBV29-1; clone size: NA; J gene: TRBJ1-1; CDR3 protein: CSVEGGFGTEAFF; CDR3 DNA: TGCAGCGTTGAAGGAGGGTTCGGCACTGAAGCTTTCTTT
D gene: TRBD2; V gene: TRBV4-1; clone size: few; J gene: TRBJ2-2; CDR3 protein: CASSPGGSGELFF; CDR3 DNA: TGCGCCAGCAGCCCCGGGGGGAGCGGGGAGCTGTTTTTT
D gene: NA; V gene: TRBV5-5; clone size: NA; J gene: TRBJ1-2; CDR3 protein: CASSLMRGDSGYTF; CDR3 DNA: TGTGCCAGCAGCTTAATGAGGGGGGATAGTGGCTACACCTTC
D gene: NA; V gene: TRBV29-1; clone size: NA; J gene: TRBJ1-3; CDR3 protein: CSVESQGGVGPGNTIYF; CDR3 DNA: TGCAGCGTTGAGTCCCAGGGTGGGGTTGGCCCGGGAAACACCATATATTTT
D gene: NA; V gene: TRBV6-6; clone size: NA; J gene: TRBJ1-5; CDR3 protein: CASSNQWGANQPQHF; CDR3 DNA: TGTGCCAGCAGTAATCAGTGGGGGGCTAACCAGCCCCAGCATTTT
D gene: NA; V gene: TRBV7-9; clone size: NA; J gene: TRBJ2-3; CDR3 protein: CASSYPATDTQYF; CDR3 DNA: TGTGCCAGCAGCTACCCGGCCACAGATACGCAGTATTTT
D gene: TRBD1; V gene: TRBV5-4; clone size: NA; J gene: TRBJ2-7; CDR3 protein: CASSGQGTNYEQYF; CDR3 DNA: TGTGCCAGCAGCGGACAGGGGACGAACTACGAGCAGTACTTC
D gene: TRBD1; V gene: TRBV4-1; clone size: few; J gene: TRBJ1-1; CDR3 protein: CASSQRTGLNTEAFF; CDR3 DNA: TGCGCCAGCAGCCAAAGGACAGGGTTGAACACTGAAGCTTTCTTT
D gene: TRBD1; V gene: TRBV28; clone size: NA; J gene: TRBJ1-2; CDR3 protein: CASSTLQTGWIGYTF; CDR3 DNA: TGTGCCAGCAGCACCCTTCAGACAGGGTGGATTGGCTACACCTTC
D gene: NA; V gene: TRBV6-5; clone size: NA; J gene: TRBJ2-1; CDR3 protein: CASSYSFGNEQFF; CDR3 DNA: TGTGCCAGCAGTTACTCCTTCGGCAATGAGCAGTTCTTC
D gene: NA; V gene: TRBV28; clone size: few; J gene: TRBJ1-2; CDR3 protein: CASLPTWGNYGYTF; CDR3 DNA: TGTGCCAGCCTCCCCACATGGGGGAACTATGGCTACACCTTC
D gene: NA; V gene: TRBV27; clone size: NA; J gene: TRBJ1-1; CDR3 protein: CASSLAPGGMNTEAFF; CDR3 DNA: TGTGCCAGCAGTTTAGCCCCGGGGGGTATGAACACTGAAGCTTTCTTT
D gene: TRBD1; V gene: TRBV5-6; clone size: NA; J gene: TRBJ2-7; CDR3 protein: CASSSASASGTGYYEQYF; CDR3 DNA: TGTGCCAGCAGCTCCGCCTCCGCCTCTGGGACAGGGTACTACGAGCAGTACTTC
D gene: NA; V gene: TRBV27; clone size: NA; J gene: TRBJ2-2; CDR3 protein: CASSLYHPAEGTGELFF; CDR3 DNA: TGTGCCAGCAGTTTATATCACCCGGCCGAGGGCACCGGGGAGCTGTTTTTT
D gene: NA; V gene: TRBV10-3; clone size: NA; J gene: TRBJ2-2; CDR3 protein: CAISDITNTGELFF; CDR3 DNA: TGTGCCATCAGTGACATCACGAACACCGGGGAGCTGTTTTTT
D gene: NA; V gene: TRBV5-1; clone size: NA; J gene: TRBJ2-3; CDR3 protein: CASSWADTQYF; CDR3 DNA: TGCGCCAGTTCCTGGGCGGATACGCAGTATTTT
D gene: TRBD1; V gene: TRBV5-4; clone size: NA; J gene: TRBJ2-1; CDR3 protein: CASSLDRGSYNEQFF; CDR3 DNA: TGTGCCAGCAGCTTGGACAGGGGGAGCTACAATGAGCAGTTCTTC
D gene: NA; V gene: TRBV4-3; clone size: medium-sized; J gene: TRBJ1-2; CDR3 protein: CASSQGAAVYGYTF; CDR3 DNA: TGCGCCAGCAGCCAAGGGGCTGCCGTCTATGGCTACACCTTC
D gene: NA; V gene: TRBV6-5; clone size: once; J gene: TRBJ1-1; CDR3 protein: CASERNTEAFF; CDR3 DNA: TGTGCCAGCGAACGGAACACTGAAGCTTTCTTT
D gene: NA; V gene: TRBV11-2; clone size: NA; J gene: TRBJ2-1; CDR3 protein: CASSSARRNEQFF; CDR3 DNA: TGTGCCAGCAGCTCGGCAAGGAGAAATGAGCAGTTCTTC